A selection of T cell receptor beta chains follows, all from one sample in a study of T cell clonotyping in hematopoietic cell transplantation. Produced via immunoSEQ multiplex PCR; TCRdb's table is partial and in-frame only. The data show roughly 15,000 clones, with roughly 88% seen just once and about 2.9% held by the top ten. The sequenced material came from peripheral blood mononuclear cells. The receptors stem from a man aged 50-59 years in good health. Some clones in this sample may be carry-over from other donors' samples. The CDR3 runs from the conserved cysteine through the conserved F or W. D genes are given only for firm matches. Some rows have no size entry. The others give once, few or many, or a class for an expanded clone.

>TRBV28|TRBJ2-7|-|-
CASMGGARYEQYF
TGTGCCAGCATGGGCGGGGCTCGATACGAGCAGTACTTC
>TRBV5-1|TRBJ1-3|-|-
CASSPDGAGNTIYF
TGCGCCAGCAGCCCGGATGGGGCTGGAAACACCATATATTTT
>TRBV7-2|TRBJ2-7|-|-
CASASGSGWHLYF
TGTGCCAGCGCCTCAGGATCAGGGTGGCACCTGTACTTC
>TRBV7-2|TRBJ1-5|-|-
CASSLGVDQPQHF
TGTGCCAGCAGCTTAGGTGTAGATCAGCCCCAGCATTTT
>TRBV4-1|TRBJ2-2|-|-
CASSPRGRRITGELFF
TGCGCCAGCAGCCCTCGGGGCAGGCGTATCACCGGGGAGCTGTTTTTT
>TRBV30|TRBJ1-1|-|-
CAWSDGVEAFF
TGTGCCTGGAGTGACGGGGTTGAAGCTTTCTTT
>TRBV4-2|TRBJ1-2|-|-
CASSQDWDTSPGTF
TGTGCCAGCAGCCAAGATTGGGACACGTCTCCGGGCACCTTC
>TRBV6-6|TRBJ2-5|-|TRBD1
CASSYSAGGDGETQYF
TGTGCCAGCAGTTACTCGGCAGGGGGCGATGGTGAGACCCAGTACTTC
>TRBV4-2|TRBJ2-1|-|TRBD2
CASSQDGSGGGSEQFF
TGTGCCAGCAGCCAAGACGGTAGCGGGGGCGGGAGTGAGCAGTTCTTC
>TRBV2|TRBJ2-7|-|-
CASSESAPSYEQYF
TGTGCCAGCAGTGAGTCCGCACCTTCCTACGAGCAGTACTTC
>TRBV25-1|TRBJ1-5|-|-
CASSRIGGDQPQHF
TGTGCCAGCAGTCGAATCGGTGGGGACCAGCCCCAGCATTTT
>TRBV28|TRBJ2-4|-|TRBD1
CASRPTGLAKNIQYF
TGTGCCAGCAGACCGACAGGGCTCGCCAAAAACATTCAGTACTTC
>TRBV27|TRBJ1-2|-|-
CASSLVPGLNYGYTF
TGTGCCAGCAGTTTAGTTCCAGGGCTAAACTATGGCTACACCTTC
>TRBV28|TRBJ1-5|-|-
CASSLNQPQHF
TGTGCCAGCAGTTTAAATCAGCCCCAGCATTTT
>TRBV6-1|TRBJ1-2|-|-
CASRAGLGYTF
TGTGCCAGCAGAGCGGGGTTGGGCTACACCTTC
>TRBV11-3|TRBJ1-2|few|-
CASSPGVDYGYTF
TGTGCCAGCAGCCCCGGGGTTGACTATGGCTACACCTTC
>TRBV19|TRBJ1-5|-|-
CASSIKTDGFLQPQHF
TGTGCCAGTAGTATTAAGACTGACGGGTTTCTCCAGCCCCAGCATTTT
>TRBV14|TRBJ1-1|-|-
CASSLGLSTEAFF
TGTGCCAGCAGCCTGGGTCTATCCACTGAAGCTTTCTTT
>TRBV11-2|TRBJ2-5|-|-
CASGREALRETQYF
TGTGCCAGCGGCCGGGAAGCCCTCCGAGAGACCCAGTACTTC
>TRBV5-6|TRBJ2-7|-|TRBD2
CASKRLAGVWEQYF
TGTGCCAGCAAACGACTAGCGGGGGTATGGGAGCAGTACTTC
>TRBV7-2|TRBJ2-7|-|-
CASSLTRPYEQYF
TGTGCCAGCAGCTTAACTCGACCCTACGAGCAGTACTTC
>TRBV6-1|TRBJ1-5|-|-
CASSLHRVSQPQHF
TGTGCCAGCAGTCTCCACAGGGTGTCTCAGCCCCAGCATTTT
>TRBV7-2|TRBJ1-2|-|TRBD1
CASSPGTGNGYTF
TGTGCCAGCAGCCCCGGGACAGGGAATGGCTACACCTTC
>TRBV7-3|TRBJ2-1|-|TRBD2
CASSFRGGYNEQFF
TGTGCCAGCAGCTTCCGGGGGGGTTACAATGAGCAGTTCTTC
>TRBV6-6|TRBJ2-1|-|TRBD2
CASRPREAYNEQFF
TGTGCCAGCAGACCACGGGAGGCCTACAATGAGCAGTTCTTC
>TRBV2|TRBJ2-5|-|-
CASTWGETQYF
TGTGCCAGCACGTGGGGAGAGACCCAGTACTTC
>TRBV28|TRBJ1-5|-|-
CASREQQGGQPQHF
TGTGCCAGCAGGGAACAACAGGGAGGTCAGCCCCAGCATTTT
>TRBV5-1|TRBJ1-1|-|-
CASNLRGGTEAFF
TGCGCCAGCAACCTCCGGGGGGGGACTGAAGCTTTCTTT